These T cell receptor beta chains were read from a single sample in a study of T-cell memory formation after mild COVID-19. Via MiXCR, TCRdb re-called the 5' RACE reads, giving one row per CDR3 protein. The top ten hold 28% of the sample, which has about 140,000 distinct CDR3 sequences, around 15% seen once. Sequencing used PBMCs or a T cell subset sorted from them (not recorded which). These receptors were collected from an adult woman who had mild COVID-19 (a few samples of this study predate the infection). Cell type and time point are not known. The CDR3 runs from the conserved cysteine through the conserved F or W. A D gene is named only where the DNA matches it firmly. Expanded clones get a size class; other rows say once, few or many, or leave the size out.

TRBJ2-4,TRBV7-9,NA,TRBD1,TGTGCCAGCAGCTTAGGCAGGGGGTGGAACATTCAGTACTTC,CASSLGRGWNIQYF
TRBJ2-7,TRBV5-1,many,TRBD2,TGCGCCAGCAGCCCCGGGACTAGCGGAAACTACGAGCAGTACTTC,CASSPGTSGNYEQYF
TRBJ1-1,TRBV6-5,few,NA,TGTGCCAGCACCGTAAAGGGCCAGATCATTGGGGACACTGAAGCTTTCTTT,CASTVKGQIIGDTEAFF
TRBJ2-5,TRBV12-3/TRBV12-4,few,NA,TGTGCCAGCAGTTTTATAGCTACTCCGGCCCAAGAGACCCAGTACTTC,CASSFIATPAQETQYF
TRBJ2-5,TRBV4-2,NA,TRBD2,TGTGCCAGCAGCCAAGATTCTAGCGGGGGGGAGAAGACCCAGTACTTC,CASSQDSSGGEKTQYF
TRBJ2-1,TRBV3-1,NA,NA,TGTGCCAGCAGCCAACGGGTACTCTCCTACAATGAGCAGTTCTTC,CASSQRVLSYNEQFF
TRBJ2-7,TRBV4-1,NA,NA,TGCGCCAGCAGCCAGATAGGAACCTCTCCTACCTACGAGCAGTACTTC,CASSQIGTSPTYEQYF
TRBJ1-1,TRBV9,few,NA,TGTGCCAGCAGCTTTCACGGGGGCTCGGACACTGAAGCTTTCTTT,CASSFHGGSDTEAFF
TRBJ2-1,TRBV27,few,TRBD2,TGTGCCAGCAGTTTATCGGGGGGACTAGCGGGATTCAATGAGCAGTTCTTC,CASSLSGGLAGFNEQFF
TRBJ2-7,TRBV7-8,many,NA,TGTGCCAGCAGCTTGCTCGAAAAATCCTACGAGCAGTACTTC,CASSLLEKSYEQYF
TRBJ1-1,TRBV29-1,NA,NA,TGCAGCGTTGAAAATGGAGGGCAGGGGAGTGCTGAAGCTTTCTTT,CSVENGGQGSAEAFF